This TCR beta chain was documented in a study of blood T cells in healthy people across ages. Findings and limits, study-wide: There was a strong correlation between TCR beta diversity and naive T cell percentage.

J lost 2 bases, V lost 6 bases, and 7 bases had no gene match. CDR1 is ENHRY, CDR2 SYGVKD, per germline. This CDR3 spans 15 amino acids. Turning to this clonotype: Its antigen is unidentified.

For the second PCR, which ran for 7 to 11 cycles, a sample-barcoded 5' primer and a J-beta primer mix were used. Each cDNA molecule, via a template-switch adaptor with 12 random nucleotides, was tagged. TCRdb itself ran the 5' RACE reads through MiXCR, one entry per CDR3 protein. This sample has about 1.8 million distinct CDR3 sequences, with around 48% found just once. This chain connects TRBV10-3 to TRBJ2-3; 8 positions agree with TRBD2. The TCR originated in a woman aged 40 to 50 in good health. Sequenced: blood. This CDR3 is CAISRAGDDTDTQYF. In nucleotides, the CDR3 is TGTGCCATCAGCAGAGCGGGGGACGACACAGATACGCAGTATTTT.